Below, 17 T cell receptor beta chains from the same sample are listed, as sequenced in a study of OX40 agonist ivuxolimab in advanced cancers. Only in-frame clones appear in the TCRdb table, and some are missing; sequencing was by immunoSEQ multiplex PCR. Of about 18,000 clones in the sample, 65% to 90% were seen once. The sequenced sample was CD4+ or CD8+ T cells sorted from blood, obtained in a trial of the OX40 agonist ivuxolimab. These receptor sequences come from an adult with an advanced solid tumor such as melanoma, head and neck, liver or kidney cancer.

V gene TRBV29-1 combines with J gene TRBJ1-5; possibly TRBD1 for D (5 bases). The germline V and J ends were trimmed by 5 bases and 2 bases, with 10 bases remaining between them. The length of the CDR3 is 13 residues. Germline CDR1 SQVTM, CDR2 ANQGSEA. CDR3 coding DNA: TGCAGCGTTCTAGAAGGGGGCAATCAGCCCCAGCATTTT. Translation: CSVLEGGNQPQHF. The full variable domain, completed using reference TRBV29-1 and TRBJ1-5, is SAVISQKPSRDICQRGTSLTIQCQVDSQVTMMFWYRQQPGQSLTLIATANQGSEATYESGFVIDKFPISRPNLTFSTLTVSNMSPEDSSIYLCSVLEGGNQPQHFGDGTRLSIL.

V and J are TRBV6-5 and TRBJ1-1; D is unresolved. CDR1 is MNHEY, CDR2 SVGAGI, per germline. The V end was cut by 7 bases, the J end by 0 bases, with 12 bases between. The CDR3 length is 14 residues. The CDR3 region is CASTPGRLNTEAFF. In DNA, the CDR3 is TGTGCCAGCACCCCCGGCAGGTTGAACACTGAAGCTTTCTTT.

This clone was observed once. The chain has TRBV28 and TRBJ1-5, with D possibly being TRBD1 (5 bases). Trimming removed 6 bases from V and 3 bases from J, with 12 bases in between. The CDR3 spans 14 residues. CDR1 and CDR2 (germline): MDHEN, SYDVKM. The CDR3 region is CASRAAGTNQPQHF. DNA of the CDR3: TGTGCCAGCAGGGCGGCGGGGACCAATCAGCCCCAGCATTTT.

The CDR3 here is CASRSGQSANYGYTF. CDR3 DNA sequence: TGTGCCAGCAGATCCGGACAGTCAGCGAACTATGGCTACACCTTC. The rearrangement links TRBV28 to TRBJ1-2, with D maybe TRBD1 (6 bases). V lost 6 bases, J lost 2 bases, and 16 bases lay in between. The CDR3 runs 15 residues. CDR1 is MDHEN, CDR2 SYDVKM, per germline.

The chain recombines TRBV7-2 with TRBJ1-2; the match to TRBD1 covers 9 bases. After removal of 1 base from V and 4 bases from J, the junction contained 4 bases not matched to a gene. The V gene's germline CDR1 is SGHTA and CDR2 FQGNSA. CDR3 length equals 15 residues. The CDR3, as DNA: TGTGCCAGCAGCTTAGGGACAGGGGCTTCCTATGGCTACACCTTC. Protein sequence: CASSLGTGASYGYTF.

The chain is built from TRBV19 and TRBJ1-1; 7 bases align to TRBD1. CDR3 length: 14 residues. The junction had 4 bases not matched to a gene; V was cut back by 3 bases and J by 3 bases. Per germline, CDR1 LNHDA and CDR2 SQIVND (reference sequence). CDR3 in amino acids: CASSITGVDTEAFF. CDR3 DNA sequence: TGTGCCAGTAGTATCACAGGGGTAGACACTGAAGCTTTCTTT.

The V call is TRBV10-2, the J call TRBJ1-1, with D possibly being TRBD1 (5 bases). CDR3 length: 13 residues. Trimming took 8 bases from V and 4 from J, leaving 14 bases between them. CDR1 and CDR2 (germline): WSHSY, SAAADI. DNA of the CDR3: TGCGCCAGCTCCTTCCGGGACTTCACTGAAGCTTTCTTT. Amino acid sequence: CASSFRDFTEAFF.

The sample holds a few counts of this clone. CDR3 nucleotide sequence: TGTGCCACCAGGATGGGGGGGGGACACGGCCCGTTCAATGGCTACACCTTC. Residues: CATRMGGGHGPFNGYTF. The V gene is TRBV15, the J gene TRBJ1-2; D possibly corresponds to TRBD1 (6 bases). In germline, CDR1 is LNHNV, CDR2 YYDKDF (reference sequence). The CDR3 is made up of 17 amino acids. Trimming shortened V by 6 bases and J by 6 bases, and 26 bases separated the two germline ends. The full variable domain, completed using reference TRBV15 and TRBJ1-2, is DAMVIQNPRYQVTQFGKPVTLSCSQTLNHNVMYWYQQKSSQAPKLLFHYYDKDFNNEADTPDNFQSRRPNTSFCFLDIRSPGLGDTAMYLCATRMGGGHGPFNGYTFGSGTRLTVV.

This clone was seen more than once but under ten times. The V call is TRBV6-5, the J call TRBJ2-7; D is undetermined. V shed 6 bases and J shed 0 bases, with 12 bases lying between them. The germline V gene encodes CDR1 MNHEY and CDR2 SVGAGI. The CDR3 spans 14 residues. The CDR3 sequence is CASRDWSASYEQYF. In DNA form, the CDR3 reads TGTGCCAGCAGGGATTGGTCAGCCTCCTACGAGCAGTACTTC.

The rearrangement links TRBV6-5 to TRBJ2-7; 7 bases are a match to TRBD2. The CDR3 has 14 amino acids. V lost 6 bases to trimming and J lost 6 bases; unmatched junction nucleotides: 11. Germline lookup yields CDR1 MNHEY and CDR2 SVGAGI. The CDR3 region has the DNA TGTGCCAGCAGCCCCCGGGGGGAGGGCCGCGAGCAGTACTTC. Residues: CASSPRGEGREQYF.

The chain is built from TRBV7-2 and TRBJ2-3; perhaps D is TRBD1 or TRBD2 (6 bases each). The CDR3 length is 17 residues. Germline V gene sequence: CDR1 SGHTA, CDR2 FQGNSA. V lost 5 bases, J lost 4 bases, and 22 bases lay in between. The CDR3: CASSPLSATGAPDTQYF. The CDR3 DNA reads as TGTGCCAGCAGCCCTCTATCCGCTACGGGGGCCCCAGATACGCAGTATTTT.

The chain employs TRBV5-4 and TRBJ2-4; D remains ambiguous. Germline-derived CDR1 and CDR2 are SGHNT and YYREEE (reference sequence). CDR3 length: 11 amino acids. V was trimmed by 3 bases and J by 7 bases, leaving 5 bases between them. CDR3 DNA sequence: TGTGCCAGCAGCTCGAGGAACATTCAGTACTTC. It translates to CASSSRNIQYF. Full variable domain (remainder filled in from reference TRBV5-4 and TRBJ2-4): ETGVTQSPTHLIKTRGQQVTLRCSSQSGHNTVSWYQQALGQGPQFIFQYYREEENGRGNFPPRFSGLQFPNYSSELNVNALELDDSALYLCASSSRNIQYFGAGTRLSVL.

This sequence joins TRBV7-2 and TRBJ2-7, with no clear D. The V and J ends lost 8 bases and 6 bases respectively, with 11 bases between them. The CDR3 extends over 11 amino acids. Per the germline V gene, CDR1 is SGHTA and CDR2 is FQGNSA. CDR3 amino acids: CASRSMGEQYF. DNA of the CDR3: TGTGCCAGCCGATCAATGGGCGAGCAGTACTTC.

The gene calls are TRBV7-9 and TRBJ1-1; D is possibly TRBD1 (5 bases). Trimming took 4 bases from V and 1 from J, leaving 10 bases between them. The CDR3 totals 14 residues. In germline, CDR1 is SEHNR, CDR2 FQNEAQ (reference sequence). The DNA of the CDR3 is TGTGCCAGCAGCTACCAGGGTGGGAACACTGAAGCTTTCTTT. It specifies CASSYQGGNTEAFF.

V and J are TRBV5-1 and TRBJ2-1; TRBD2 agrees at 10 bases. CDR3 length: 14 residues. Per the germline V gene, CDR1 is SGHRS and CDR2 is YFSETQ. With 3 bases clipped from V and 9 bases from J, the junction kept 6 bases outside the gene matches. CDR3 in amino acids: CASSWGGLASEQFF. CDR3 nucleotide sequence: TGCGCCAGCAGCTGGGGGGGACTAGCGAGTGAGCAGTTCTTC.

The chain carries TRBV6-6 and TRBJ2-5, with D unclear. Germline V CDR1 and CDR2: MNHNY, SVGAGI (reference sequence). The V gene lost 7 bases and the J gene lost 1 base, with 7 bases spanning the gap. This CDR3 has 12 amino acids. The CDR3 DNA reads as TGTGCCAGCACATGGAGCCAAGAGACCCAGTACTTC. This sequence encodes CASTWSQETQYF.

This clone appeared a few times. The chain employs TRBV27 and TRBJ2-7; unclear D gene. This CDR3 region has 15 residues. Between the trimmed V and J ends, which lost 6 bases and 6 bases, there was a span of 21 bases. Germline loops: CDR1 MNHEY, CDR2 SMNVEV (reference sequence). Here the CDR3 DNA reads TGTGCCAGCAGCCTTAGGGCGTATGGGTCCGGCGAGCAGTACTTC. Translation: CASSLRAYGSGEQYF.